Below, one T cell receptor (beta chain) is given with its context. The specificity of this receptor is unknown. One base away there is no much larger clone; base qualities are not given. This specimen comes from a study of T cell responses to AZD1222 COVID-19 vaccine (dated by TCRdb to about 2021). About the study as a whole: Because spike-specific TCR depth and breadth did not differ between the two schedules, AZD1222 recipients who got a second dose at roughly 4 weeks were pooled with those who got a second dose at roughly 12 weeks. TCR sequencing was performed for about 250 trial participants, of whom roughly 200 were given two doses of AZD1222 and around 26 were given two doses of MenACWY control vaccine. Enrollment into the trials was organized by age into subgroups of 18-55, 56-69 and 70-plus years, and those subgroups contained around 150, 28 and 57 TCR-sequenced participants, respectively.

The CDR3 regions of human TCRbeta chains were subjected to immunosequencing. The published analysis was carried out like this. TCRs in the repertoires were matched against a reference library of SARS-CoV-2-specific TCRs that had been generated with the MIRA antigen-specificity platform. Breadth meant the fraction of unique TCRs that were SARS-CoV-2-associated, whereas depth meant the fraction of total T cells that were SARS-CoV-2-associated. Using the MIRA data, each spike-specific TCR was assigned both to the spike region to which the TCR was reactive and to a CD4 or CD8 class. Log10-transformed breadth and depth values were compared by one-way ANOVA with Sidak's multiple comparisons tests. Imported from immuneACCESS, the table was reduced by TCRdb to in-frame sequences with V and J called. These copies leave out some clones; in studies compared against another copy, an unresolved V gene accounts for under half, and the cause of the remainder is not known. That table gives V, J and clone size, and the DNA gave D and trimming. This sample gives roughly 96,000 clones in total; approximately 90% of them show up just once. 1.5% to 2% of the sample belongs to the ten largest clones.

Taken from cysteine to phenylalanine, the CDR3 has 13 residues. Only CDR3 DNA remains: 39 bases, in frame from the first base. The germline V gene (reference sequence) specifies PRHDT as CDR1 and FYEKMQ as CDR2. V is clipped by 2 bases and J by 1 base, and the sequence between their germline boundaries is 6 bases long. Sample time point, as interpreted from the label and publication: baseline before first vaccination. Vaccinee samples were obtained from the UK trials COV001 and COV002, which included a single-blind randomized controlled phase 2/3 trial of AZD1222 (ChAdOx1 nCoV-19) in healthy adults. For TCRbeta chain sequencing, PBMC samples from trial participants were taken at day 0 and at day 28 after the second dose. General study outcomes and caveats: Only six AZD1222 recipients were SARS-CoV-2 seropositive at baseline, limiting conclusions about previously exposed vaccinees. Because no day 14 peak-response samples were available, the repertoires could be characterized only after the peak T cell response. In the small 56-69-year group, the increase in depth fell short of significance, most likely because of low power. After two AZD1222 doses, spike-specific TCR breadth and depth were significantly higher than at day 0 and than in MenACWY recipients. Reportedly, almost half of the unique spike-specific TCRs recognized epitopes lying outside the regions that are mutated in the B.1.351 and B.1.1.7 variants. Participants were mostly white British and included more females than males, and it was suggested by the authors that clonal diversity may have been underestimated. The vaccine-associated CD4 TCRs covered the entire spike protein, and the dominant responses fell in regions 160-218 and 743-854.

The sequence links TRBV13 to TRBJ2-7; a confident D gene designation cannot be given. The sequences come from peripheral blood, collected on day 0 of AZD1222 vaccination. The origin of this receptor is an adult in good health. For the CDR3, the sequence is CASSLRLSYEQYF. The DNA reads as follows: TGTGCCAGCAGCTTAAGGCTTTCCTACGAGCAGTACTTC.